This is a list of T cell receptor beta chains from one sample in a study of T-cell memory formation after mild COVID-19. A single record per CDR3 protein comes from TCRdb applying MiXCR to the 5' RACE reads. The sample contains 400,000 to 500,000 distinct CDR3 sequences, under 20% of which appear only once. Sample: PBMCs or a T cell subset sorted from them (not recorded which). The receptors were sampled from a man between 18 and 35 years old who had mild COVID-19 (a few samples of this study predate the infection). Cell type and time point are not known. The CDR3 runs from the conserved cysteine through the conserved F or W. A D gene is named only where the DNA matches it firmly. Clone size is shown for a subset of rows, as once, few, many or a class of expanded clone.

size: -; J: TRBJ2-3; D: -; V: TRBV7-3; CDR3: CASSLSPNDRTDTQYF; DNA: TGTGCCAGCAGCTTGTCCCCGAACGACCGCACAGATACGCAGTATTTT
size: few; J: TRBJ2-1; D: -; V: TRBV19; CDR3: CASSFSGTDYNEQFF; DNA: TGTGCCAGTAGTTTTTCAGGGACCGACTACAATGAGCAGTTCTTC
size: few; J: TRBJ2-2; D: -; V: TRBV20-1; CDR3: CSARDISGGELFF; DNA: TGCAGTGCTAGAGATATAAGCGGCGGGGAGCTGTTTTTT
size: few; J: TRBJ2-7; D: -; V: TRBV10-2; CDR3: CASSAGGASSYEQYF; DNA: TGCGCCAGCAGCGCCGGGGGCGCTAGCTCCTACGAGCAGTACTTC
size: many; J: TRBJ2-5; D: -; V: TRBV7-2; CDR3: CASSYGTQETQYF; DNA: TGTGCCAGCAGCTATGGTACCCAAGAGACCCAGTACTTC
size: -; J: TRBJ2-3; D: TRBD2; V: TRBV7-2; CDR3: CASSSGLAGALADTQYF; DNA: TGTGCCAGCAGCTCTGGACTAGCTGGGGCCCTCGCAGATACGCAGTATTTT
size: few; J: TRBJ2-2; D: TRBD1; V: TRBV12-3/TRBV12-4; CDR3: CASSRWGFGTGNTGELFF; DNA: TGTGCCAGCAGCCGTTGGGGATTCGGGACAGGAAACACCGGGGAGCTGTTTTTT
size: few; J: TRBJ1-4; D: -; V: TRBV7-2; CDR3: CASSLTIGGSEKLFF; DNA: TGTGCCAGCAGCCTGACTATAGGGGGGAGTGAAAAACTGTTTTTT
size: few; J: TRBJ2-7; D: -; V: TRBV7-6; CDR3: CAISVQGGFSGEQYF; DNA: TGTGCCATCAGCGTACAGGGTGGCTTTTCTGGCGAGCAGTACTTC
size: -; J: TRBJ2-1; D: TRBD2; V: TRBV5-5; CDR3: CASSLTGRVRPLGNEQFF; DNA: TGTGCCAGCAGCTTAACGGGGAGGGTTCGCCCCTTAGGCAATGAGCAGTTCTTC
size: few; J: TRBJ1-5; D: -; V: TRBV6-2/TRBV6-3; CDR3: CASSTTGSYQPQHF; DNA: TGTGCCAGCAGTACTACAGGGTCGTATCAGCCCCAGCATTTT
size: few; J: TRBJ2-1; D: TRBD2; V: TRBV19; CDR3: CASTWPSGGAMDEQFF; DNA: TGTGCCAGTACGTGGCCTAGCGGGGGGGCCATGGATGAGCAGTTCTTC
size: -; J: TRBJ1-6; D: -; V: TRBV7-6; CDR3: CASSEEGAYNSPLHF; DNA: TGTGCCAGCAGCGAAGAAGGGGCCTATAATTCACCCCTCCACTTT
size: few; J: TRBJ1-5; D: TRBD1; V: TRBV9; CDR3: CASSRTGGEPQHF; DNA: TGTGCCAGCAGCCGGACAGGGGGCGAGCCCCAGCATTTT
size: -; J: TRBJ1-1; D: -; V: TRBV28; CDR3: CASRDPGPTEAFF; DNA: TGTGCCAGCAGGGATCCGGGACCCACTGAAGCTTTCTTT
size: many; J: TRBJ1-2; D: -; V: TRBV5-1; CDR3: CASSLSQAGGGYTF; DNA: TGCGCCAGCAGCTTGAGTCAGGCGGGCGGTGGCTACACCTTC
size: -; J: TRBJ2-3; D: -; V: TRBV2; CDR3: CASSEECSTDTQYF; DNA: TGTGCCAGCAGTGAAGAGTGTAGCACAGATACGCAGTATTTT
size: many; J: TRBJ1-1; D: -; V: TRBV12-3/TRBV12-4; CDR3: CASSLQAGGITEAFF; DNA: TGTGCCAGCAGTTTACAGGCAGGCGGGATCACTGAAGCTTTCTTT
size: -; J: TRBJ1-2; D: -; V: TRBV9; CDR3: CASSTLSTNYGYTF; DNA: TGTGCCAGCAGCACCCTTTCGACAAACTATGGCTACACCTTC
size: -; J: TRBJ1-1; D: -; V: TRBV21-1; CDR3: CASSKERCNTEAFF; DNA: TGTGCCAGCAGCAAAGAACGGTGCAACACTGAAGCTTTCTTT
size: few; J: TRBJ2-2; D: -; V: TRBV3-1; CDR3: CASSQDLAAGELFF; DNA: TGTGCCAGCAGCCAAGACTTGGCGGCCGGGGAGCTGTTTTTT
size: -; J: TRBJ2-4; D: -; V: TRBV6-4; CDR3: CASSDSKRANKNIQYF; DNA: TGTGCCAGCAGTGACTCGAAACGGGCAAACAAAAACATTCAGTACTTC
size: -; J: TRBJ2-7; D: -; V: TRBV29-1; CDR3: CSVNGPYEQYF; DNA: TGCAGCGTCAACGGACCCTACGAGCAGTACTTC
size: few; J: TRBJ2-5; D: TRBD2; V: TRBV28; CDR3: CASSLRSWSSGGKETQYF; DNA: TGTGCCAGCAGTTTAAGGAGTTGGTCTAGCGGGGGGAAAGAGACCCAGTACTTC
size: many; J: TRBJ1-1; D: -; V: TRBV7-9; CDR3: CASSPRGRLNTEAFF; DNA: TGTGCCAGCAGCCCCCGGGGCAGACTTAACACTGAAGCTTTCTTT
size: few; J: TRBJ1-2; D: -; V: TRBV6-2/TRBV6-3; CDR3: CASSARDRQFYGYTF; DNA: TGTGCCAGCAGTGCCCGGGACCGACAATTCTATGGCTACACCTTC
size: -; J: TRBJ2-2; D: -; V: TRBV7-6; CDR3: CASSLGGLTGELFF; DNA: TGTGCCAGCAGCTTAGGGGGGTTAACCGGGGAGCTGTTTTTT
size: -; J: TRBJ1-3; D: -; V: TRBV6-1; CDR3: CASSKGPPFSGNTIYF; DNA: TGTGCCAGCAGTAAGGGACCTCCGTTCTCTGGAAACACCATATATTTT
size: -; J: TRBJ2-7; D: -; V: TRBV4-2; CDR3: CASSQDHGRSADEQYF; DNA: TGTGCCAGCAGCCAAGATCATGGGAGGTCCGCGGACGAGCAGTACTTC
size: few; J: TRBJ1-6; D: -; V: TRBV5-1; CDR3: CASDGQNSYNSPLHF; DNA: TGCGCCAGCGACGGACAGAACTCCTATAATTCACCCCTCCACTTT
size: -; J: TRBJ2-6; D: TRBD1; V: TRBV2; CDR3: CASSQQGAGANVLTF; DNA: TGTGCCAGCAGTCAACAGGGGGCTGGGGCCAACGTCCTGACTTTC
size: -; J: TRBJ1-4; D: -; V: TRBV7-9; CDR3: CASSFGSGSNEKLFF; DNA: TGTGCCAGCAGCTTTGGGTCAGGTTCTAATGAAAAACTGTTTTTT
size: few; J: TRBJ2-1; D: -; V: TRBV6-5; CDR3: CASSAPGQFLYNEQFF; DNA: TGTGCCAGCAGTGCCCCAGGGCAATTTTTATACAATGAGCAGTTCTTC
size: many; J: TRBJ2-5; D: -; V: TRBV24-1; CDR3: CATSDFRGEETQYF; DNA: TGTGCCACCAGTGATTTCCGGGGTGAAGAGACCCAGTACTTC
size: few; J: TRBJ1-1; D: TRBD1; V: TRBV6-6; CDR3: CASSSLDRGLREAFF; DNA: TGTGCCAGCAGCTCACTTGACAGGGGGCTAAGGGAAGCTTTCTTT
size: -; J: TRBJ1-1; D: -; V: TRBV21-1; CDR3: CASSKVRGDGTEAFF; DNA: TGTGCCAGCAGCAAAGTCAGGGGAGACGGCACTGAAGCTTTCTTT
size: few; J: TRBJ1-2; D: -; V: TRBV4-1; CDR3: CASSEFGPFRMSRLDGYTF; DNA: TGCGCCAGCAGCGAATTCGGGCCGTTTAGAATGAGCCGTTTAGATGGCTACACCTTC
size: few; J: TRBJ2-1; D: -; V: TRBV6-5; CDR3: CASNKGALGYNEQFF; DNA: TGTGCCAGCAATAAGGGAGCCCTTGGGTACAATGAGCAGTTCTTC
size: -; J: TRBJ1-5; D: -; V: TRBV20-1; CDR3: CSAPPPGFNQPQHF; DNA: TGCAGTGCTCCCCCCCCAGGGTTCAATCAGCCCCAGCATTTT
size: few; J: TRBJ1-5; D: -; V: TRBV6-5; CDR3: CASSSPRAGQPQHF; DNA: TGTGCCAGCAGTTCTCCGAGGGCCGGTCAGCCCCAGCATTTT
size: few; J: TRBJ1-2; D: TRBD1; V: TRBV7-2; CDR3: CASSPGQGAVGYGYTF; DNA: TGTGCCAGCAGCCCGGGACAGGGGGCAGTAGGCTATGGCTACACCTTC
size: -; J: TRBJ1-2; D: TRBD1; V: TRBV12-3/TRBV12-4; CDR3: CASSKGQGYYGYTF; DNA: TGTGCCAGCAGTAAAGGACAGGGTTACTATGGCTACACCTTC
size: few; J: TRBJ1-5; D: -; V: TRBV4-1; CDR3: CASSARTQSNQPQHF; DNA: TGCGCCAGCAGCGCCCGAACTCAGAGCAATCAGCCCCAGCATTTT
size: few; J: TRBJ2-7; D: -; V: TRBV15; CDR3: CATSRDPSDGQYF; DNA: TGTGCCACCAGCAGAGATCCATCCGATGGGCAGTACTTC
size: few; J: TRBJ2-5; D: TRBD1; V: TRBV5-6; CDR3: CASSLAGQGAVETQYF; DNA: TGTGCCAGCAGCTTGGCCGGGCAGGGGGCAGTGGAGACCCAGTACTTC
size: -; J: TRBJ2-2; D: -; V: TRBV2; CDR3: CASSDPGGSRGGELFF; DNA: TGTGCCAGCAGTGATCCAGGGGGGTCGCGAGGCGGGGAGCTGTTTTTT